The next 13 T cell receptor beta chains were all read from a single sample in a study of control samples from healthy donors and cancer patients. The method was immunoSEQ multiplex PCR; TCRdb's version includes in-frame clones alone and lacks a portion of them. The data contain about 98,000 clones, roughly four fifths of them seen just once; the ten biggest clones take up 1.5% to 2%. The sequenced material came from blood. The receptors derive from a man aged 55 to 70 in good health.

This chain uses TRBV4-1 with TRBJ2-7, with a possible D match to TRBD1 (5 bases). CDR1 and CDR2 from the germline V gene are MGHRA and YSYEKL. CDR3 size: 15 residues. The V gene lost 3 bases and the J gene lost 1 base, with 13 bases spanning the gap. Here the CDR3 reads CASSHPTAGSYEQYF. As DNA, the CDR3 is TGCGCCAGCAGCCACCCGACAGCAGGATCCTACGAGCAGTACTTC.

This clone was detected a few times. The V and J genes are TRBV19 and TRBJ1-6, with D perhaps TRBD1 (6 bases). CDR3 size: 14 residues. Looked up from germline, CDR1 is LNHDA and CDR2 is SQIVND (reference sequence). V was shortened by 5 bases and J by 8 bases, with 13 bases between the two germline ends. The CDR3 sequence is CASSLQQGHSPLHF. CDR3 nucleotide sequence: TGTGCCAGTAGTCTACAGCAGGGGCATTCACCCCTCCACTTT.

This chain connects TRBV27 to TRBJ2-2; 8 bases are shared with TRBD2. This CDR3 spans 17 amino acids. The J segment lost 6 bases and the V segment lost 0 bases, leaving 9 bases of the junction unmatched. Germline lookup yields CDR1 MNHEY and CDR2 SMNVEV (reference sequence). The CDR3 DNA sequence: TGTGCCAGCAGTTTATCGAGAGAGCGGGAGAGGGCCGGGGAGCTGTTTTTT. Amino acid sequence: CASSLSRERERAGELFF.

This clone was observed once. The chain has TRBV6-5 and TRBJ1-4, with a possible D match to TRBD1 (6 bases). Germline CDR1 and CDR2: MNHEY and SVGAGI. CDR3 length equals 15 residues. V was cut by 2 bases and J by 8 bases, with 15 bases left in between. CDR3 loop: CASSYAPTGLEKLFF. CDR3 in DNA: TGTGCCAGCAGTTACGCCCCAACAGGGTTGGAAAAACTGTTTTTT.

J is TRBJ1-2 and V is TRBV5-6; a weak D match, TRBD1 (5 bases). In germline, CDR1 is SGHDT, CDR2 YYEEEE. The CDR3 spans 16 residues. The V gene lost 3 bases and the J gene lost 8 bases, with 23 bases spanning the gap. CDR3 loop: CASSSLLTGTGGGYTF. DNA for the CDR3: TGTGCCAGCAGCTCATTACTAACCGGGACCGGCGGCGGCTACACCTTC. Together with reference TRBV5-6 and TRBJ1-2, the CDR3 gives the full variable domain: DAGVTQSPTHLIKTRGQQVTLRCSPKSGHDTVSWYQQALGQGPQFIFQYYEEEERQRGNFPDRFSGHQFPNYSSELNVNALLLGDSALYLCASSSLLTGTGGGYTFGSGTRLTVV.

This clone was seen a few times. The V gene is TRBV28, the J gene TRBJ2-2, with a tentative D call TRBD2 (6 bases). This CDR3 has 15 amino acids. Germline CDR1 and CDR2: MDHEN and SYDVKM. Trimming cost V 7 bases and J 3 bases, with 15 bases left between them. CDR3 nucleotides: TGTGCCAGCAACCAGGGAGGAAGGGACACCGGGGAGCTGTTTTTT. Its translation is CASNQGGRDTGELFF.

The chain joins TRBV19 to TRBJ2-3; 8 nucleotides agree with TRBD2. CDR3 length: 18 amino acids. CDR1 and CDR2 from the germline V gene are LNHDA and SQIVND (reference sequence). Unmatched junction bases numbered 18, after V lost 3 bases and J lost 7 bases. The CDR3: CASSIDGGGTTFLNTQYF. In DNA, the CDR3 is TGTGCCAGTAGTATTGATGGCGGGGGGACTACCTTTTTGAATACGCAGTATTTT. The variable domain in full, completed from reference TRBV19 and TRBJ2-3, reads DGGITQSPKYLFRKEGQNVTLSCEQNLNHDAMYWYRQDPGQGLRLIYYSQIVNDFQKGDIAEGYSVSREKKESFPLTVTSAQKNPTAFYLCASSIDGGGTTFLNTQYFGPGTRLTVL.

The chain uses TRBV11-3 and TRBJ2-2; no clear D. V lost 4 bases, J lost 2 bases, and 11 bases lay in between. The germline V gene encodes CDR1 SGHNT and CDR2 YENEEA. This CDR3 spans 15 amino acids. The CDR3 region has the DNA TGTGCCAGCAGCTCGCCGGATCATAACACCGGGGAGCTGTTTTTT. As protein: CASSSPDHNTGELFF.

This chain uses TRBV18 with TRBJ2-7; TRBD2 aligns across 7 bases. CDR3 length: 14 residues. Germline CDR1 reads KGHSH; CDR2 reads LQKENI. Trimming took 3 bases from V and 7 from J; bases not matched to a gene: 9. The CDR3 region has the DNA TGTGCCAGCTCACCGGAGGGACCGCGGGAGGAGCAGTACTTC. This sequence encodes CASSPEGPREEQYF.

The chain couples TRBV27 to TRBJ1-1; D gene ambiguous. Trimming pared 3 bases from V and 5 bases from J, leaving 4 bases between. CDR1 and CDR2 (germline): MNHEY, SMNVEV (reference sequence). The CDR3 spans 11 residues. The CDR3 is CASSFGTEAFF. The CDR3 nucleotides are TGTGCCAGCAGTTTTGGAACTGAAGCTTTCTTT.

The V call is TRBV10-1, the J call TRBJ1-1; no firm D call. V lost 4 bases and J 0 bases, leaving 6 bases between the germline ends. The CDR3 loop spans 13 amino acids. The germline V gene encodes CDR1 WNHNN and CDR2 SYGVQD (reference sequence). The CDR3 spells CASSVKVNTEAFF. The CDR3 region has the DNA TGCGCCAGCAGTGTGAAGGTGAACACTGAAGCTTTCTTT.

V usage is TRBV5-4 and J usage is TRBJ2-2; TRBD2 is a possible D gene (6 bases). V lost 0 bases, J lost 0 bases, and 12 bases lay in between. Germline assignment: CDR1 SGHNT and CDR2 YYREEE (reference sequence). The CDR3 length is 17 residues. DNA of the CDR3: TGTGCCAGCAGCTTGGGAGGCGGGGCGACGAACACCGGGGAGCTGTTTTTT. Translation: CASSLGGGATNTGELFF.

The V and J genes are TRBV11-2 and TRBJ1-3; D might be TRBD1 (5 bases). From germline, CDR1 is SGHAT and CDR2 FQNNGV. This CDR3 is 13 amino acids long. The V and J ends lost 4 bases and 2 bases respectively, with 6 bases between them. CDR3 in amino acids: CASSSGPGNTIYF. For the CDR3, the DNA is TGTGCCAGCAGCTCGGGACCTGGAAACACCATATATTTT.